What follows describes a single T cell receptor beta chain. This entry belongs to a study of blood T cell repertoires in COVID-19. Study context: Acute and convalescent COVID-19 specimens originated in the United States, Italy and Spain. T cells, B-cell-depleted T cells, or PBMCs provided the cDNA or gDNA that served as material.

Original handling: Reference gene primer amplification gave nucleated cell count estimates. Sequenced by immunoSEQ multiplex PCR; TCRdb stores in-frame clones only, minus some. The V and J calls and the clone size are those of that table, but D and trimming were determined from the DNA. The sample carries over 150,000 clones, 70% to 85% recorded once. Germline V gene lookup returns CDR1 GTSNPN and CDR2 SVGIG (reference sequence). Trimming removed 2 bases at V and 11 bases at J, with 13 bases between. The CDR3 totals 12 residues. V and J are TRBV30 and TRBJ2-1; possibly TRBD2 for D (6 bases). The TCR was taken from a woman aged 50 to 60 with acute or convalescent COVID-19. Sequenced material: peripheral blood. The CDR3 protein is CAWSSRDFQQFF. The CDR3 nucleotides read TGTGCCTGGAGTTCCCGGGACTTCCAGCAGTTCTTC.